The subject of this entry is one T cell receptor (beta chain). Its antigen is currently unknown. CDR1 is SQVTM, CDR2 ANQGSEA, per germline. V lost 6 bases to trimming and J lost 3 bases, with 16 bases between them. CDR3 length equals 14 residues. This specimen belongs to a study of T cells in tuberculosis. Study overall: In South Africa, adults with active tuberculosis were compared with IGRA-negative and latently infected IGRA-positive adolescents.

The sample's time point: new active TB diagnosis, blood taken before or within 7 days of starting treatment. Study-wide points: A GMM-specific repertoire classifier reached 85% to 90% accuracy, AUROC approximately 0.9. The TCR-beta difference was not significant; alpha differences partly reflected length. GMM-specific TCRs were nearer to active tuberculosis alpha repertoires, suggesting expansion.

Sequencing used immunoSEQ multiplex PCR; TCRdb keeps in-frame clones, though not all of them. The data contain tens of thousands of clones, about 90% of them singletons. The rearrangement joins TRBV29-1 to TRBJ2-3, with D tentatively TRBD2 (5 bases). This TCR came from an adult with tuberculosis. Some clones in this sample may be carry-over from other donors' samples. The material was PBMCs, obtained at tuberculosis diagnosis. DNA for the CDR3: TGCAGCGTGATGGTGGTAGCGAGAACAGATACGCAGTATTTT. It translates to CSVMVVARTDTQYF.